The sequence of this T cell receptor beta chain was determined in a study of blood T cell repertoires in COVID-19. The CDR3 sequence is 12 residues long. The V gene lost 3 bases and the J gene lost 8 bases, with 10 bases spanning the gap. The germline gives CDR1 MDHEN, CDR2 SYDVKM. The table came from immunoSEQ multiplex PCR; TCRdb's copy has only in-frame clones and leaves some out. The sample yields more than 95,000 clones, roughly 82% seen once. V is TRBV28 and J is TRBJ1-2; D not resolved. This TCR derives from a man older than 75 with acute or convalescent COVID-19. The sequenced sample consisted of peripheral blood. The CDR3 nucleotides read TGTGCCAGCAGTTTCTCCTTGGGCGGCTACACCTTC. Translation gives CASSFSLGGYTF.